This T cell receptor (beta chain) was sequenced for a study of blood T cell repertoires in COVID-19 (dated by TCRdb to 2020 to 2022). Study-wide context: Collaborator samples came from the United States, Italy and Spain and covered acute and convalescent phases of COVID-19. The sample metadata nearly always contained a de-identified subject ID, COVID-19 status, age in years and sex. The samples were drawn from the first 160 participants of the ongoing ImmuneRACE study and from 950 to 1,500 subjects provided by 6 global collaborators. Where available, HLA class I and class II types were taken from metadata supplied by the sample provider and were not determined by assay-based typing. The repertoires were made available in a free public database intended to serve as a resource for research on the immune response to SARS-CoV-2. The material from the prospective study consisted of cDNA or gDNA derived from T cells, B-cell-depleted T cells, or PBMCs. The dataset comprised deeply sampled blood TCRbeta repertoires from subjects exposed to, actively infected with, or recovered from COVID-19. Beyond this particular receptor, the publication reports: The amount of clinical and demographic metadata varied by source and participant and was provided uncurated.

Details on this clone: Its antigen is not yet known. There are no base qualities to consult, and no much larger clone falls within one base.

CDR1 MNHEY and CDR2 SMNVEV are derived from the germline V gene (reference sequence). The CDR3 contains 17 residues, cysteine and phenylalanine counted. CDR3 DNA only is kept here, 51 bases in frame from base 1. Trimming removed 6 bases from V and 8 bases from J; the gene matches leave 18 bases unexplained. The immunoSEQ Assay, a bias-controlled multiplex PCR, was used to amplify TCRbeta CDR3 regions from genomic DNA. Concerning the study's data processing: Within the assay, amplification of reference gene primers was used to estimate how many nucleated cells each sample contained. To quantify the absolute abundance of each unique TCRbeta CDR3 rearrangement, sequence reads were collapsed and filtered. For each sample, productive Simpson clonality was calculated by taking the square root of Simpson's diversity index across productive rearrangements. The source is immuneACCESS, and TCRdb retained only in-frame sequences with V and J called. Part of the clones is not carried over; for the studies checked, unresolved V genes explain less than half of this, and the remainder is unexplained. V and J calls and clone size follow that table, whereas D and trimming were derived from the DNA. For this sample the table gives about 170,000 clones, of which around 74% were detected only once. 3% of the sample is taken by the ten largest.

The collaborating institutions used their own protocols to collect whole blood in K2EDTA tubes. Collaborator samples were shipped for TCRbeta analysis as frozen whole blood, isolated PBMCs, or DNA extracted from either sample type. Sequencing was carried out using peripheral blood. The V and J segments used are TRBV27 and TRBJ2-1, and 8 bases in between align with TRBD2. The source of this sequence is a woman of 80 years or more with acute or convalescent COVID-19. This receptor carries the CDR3 CASRHLTPAGVGDEQFF. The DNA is TGTGCCAGCAGACATCTTACCCCAGCGGGAGTCGGCGATGAGCAGTTCTTC.